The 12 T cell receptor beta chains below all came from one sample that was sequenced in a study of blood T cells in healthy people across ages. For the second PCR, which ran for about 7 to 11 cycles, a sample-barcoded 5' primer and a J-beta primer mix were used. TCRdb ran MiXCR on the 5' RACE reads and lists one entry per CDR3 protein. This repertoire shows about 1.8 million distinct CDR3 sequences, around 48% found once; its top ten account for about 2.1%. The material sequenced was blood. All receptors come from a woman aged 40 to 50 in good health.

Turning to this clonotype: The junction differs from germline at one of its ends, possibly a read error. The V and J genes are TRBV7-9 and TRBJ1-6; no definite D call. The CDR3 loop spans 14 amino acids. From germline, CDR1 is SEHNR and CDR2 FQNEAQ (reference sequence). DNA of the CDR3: TGTGCCGGCAGCTTAGTCGGCGGTAATTCACCCCTCCACTTT. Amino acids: CAGSLVGGNSPLHF.

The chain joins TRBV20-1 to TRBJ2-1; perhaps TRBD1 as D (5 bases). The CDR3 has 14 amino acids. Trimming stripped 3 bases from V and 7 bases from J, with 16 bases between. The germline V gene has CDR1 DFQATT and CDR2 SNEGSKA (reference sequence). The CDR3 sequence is CSASLRAGKNEQFF. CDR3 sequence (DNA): TGCAGTGCTAGCCTCAGGGCAGGGAAGAATGAGCAGTTCTTC.

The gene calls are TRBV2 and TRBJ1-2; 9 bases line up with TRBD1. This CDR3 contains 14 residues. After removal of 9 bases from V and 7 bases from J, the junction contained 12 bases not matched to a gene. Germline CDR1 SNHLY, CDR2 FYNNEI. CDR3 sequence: CARSTGGDAGGYTF. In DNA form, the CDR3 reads TGTGCCAGATCGACAGGGGGTGATGCGGGTGGCTACACCTTC. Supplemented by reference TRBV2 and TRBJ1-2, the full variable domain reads EPEVTQTPSHQVTQMGQEVILRCVPISNHLYFYWYRQILGQKVEFLVSFYNNEISEKSEIFDDQFSVERPDGSNFTLKIRSTKLEDSAMYFCARSTGGDAGGYTFGSGTRLTVV.

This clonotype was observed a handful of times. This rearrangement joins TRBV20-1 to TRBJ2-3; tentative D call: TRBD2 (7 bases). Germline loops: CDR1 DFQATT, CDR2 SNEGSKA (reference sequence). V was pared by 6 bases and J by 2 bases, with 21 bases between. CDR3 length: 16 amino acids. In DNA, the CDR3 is TGCAGTGCCCTAAAGGAGCCGGGGGGCAACACAGATACGCAGTATTTT. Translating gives CSALKEPGGNTDTQYF.

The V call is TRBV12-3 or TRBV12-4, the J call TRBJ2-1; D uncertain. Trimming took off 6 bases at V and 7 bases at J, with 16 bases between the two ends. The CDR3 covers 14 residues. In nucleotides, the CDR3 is TGTGCCAGCAGCCATCGGGCCTCGCCGAATGAGCAGTTCTTC. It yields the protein CASSHRASPNEQFF.

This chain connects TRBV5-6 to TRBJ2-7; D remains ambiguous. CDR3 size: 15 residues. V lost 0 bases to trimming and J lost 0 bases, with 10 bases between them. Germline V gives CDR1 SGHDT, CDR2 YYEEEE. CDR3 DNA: TGTGCCAGCAGCTTGGGTACATTCGGCTCCTACGAGCAGTACTTC. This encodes CASSLGTFGSYEQYF.

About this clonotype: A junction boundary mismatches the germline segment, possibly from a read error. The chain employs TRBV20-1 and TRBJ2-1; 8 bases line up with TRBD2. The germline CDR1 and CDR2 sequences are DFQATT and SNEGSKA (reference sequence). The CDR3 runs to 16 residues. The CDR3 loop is CGARAHTSGRYNEQFF. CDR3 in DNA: TGCGGTGCTAGAGCCCACACTAGCGGTAGATACAATGAGCAGTTCTTC.

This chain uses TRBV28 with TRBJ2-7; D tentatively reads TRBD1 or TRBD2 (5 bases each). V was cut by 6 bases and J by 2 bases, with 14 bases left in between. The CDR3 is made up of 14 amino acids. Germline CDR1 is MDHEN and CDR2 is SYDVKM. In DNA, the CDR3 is TGTGCCAGCAGACCACGGGACGGGACCTACGAGCAGTACTTC. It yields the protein CASRPRDGTYEQYF.

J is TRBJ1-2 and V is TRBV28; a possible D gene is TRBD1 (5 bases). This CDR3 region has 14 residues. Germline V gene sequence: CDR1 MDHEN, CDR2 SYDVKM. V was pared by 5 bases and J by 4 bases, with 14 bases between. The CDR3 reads CASSGTTTVYGYTF. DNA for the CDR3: TGTGCCAGCAGTGGGACGACGACCGTCTATGGCTACACCTTC.

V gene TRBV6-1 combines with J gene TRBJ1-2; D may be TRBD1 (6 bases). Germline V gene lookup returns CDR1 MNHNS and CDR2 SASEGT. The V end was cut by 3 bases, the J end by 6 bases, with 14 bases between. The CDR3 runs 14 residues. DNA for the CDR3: TGTGCCAGCAGTGACATGGCCAGGGGCCATGGCTACACCTTC. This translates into CASSDMARGHGYTF.

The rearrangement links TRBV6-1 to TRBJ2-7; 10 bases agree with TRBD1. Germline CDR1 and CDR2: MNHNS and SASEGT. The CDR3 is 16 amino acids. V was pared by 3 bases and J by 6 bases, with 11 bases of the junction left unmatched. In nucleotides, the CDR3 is TGTGCCAGCAGTGAGTGGACAGGGGGGTATCGCAGCGAGCAGTACTTC. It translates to CASSEWTGGYRSEQYF.

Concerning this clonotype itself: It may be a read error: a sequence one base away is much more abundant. The CDR3 here is CASNSHPSALTF. The CDR3 DNA reads TGCGCCAGCAACTCCCATCCCTCAGCCCTGACTTTC. V is TRBV4-3 and J is TRBJ2-6, with D unclear. V lost 7 bases and J lost 15, with 16 bases in between. The length of the CDR3 is 12 residues. Germline V gene sequence: CDR1 LGHNA, CDR2 YSLEER.